The T cell receptor beta chain under discussion was sequenced for a study of human versus mouse CDR3 diversity and MHC coevolution. Study-level points and caveats: Clonal inequality was lowest in two of the three human donors. By iCHAO1, human TCR beta clonotypes numbered approximately 1.5 million, the most. Human CDR3s averaged more deletions and insertions than mouse CDR3s.

Sorting isolated naive CD4 T cells lacking CD45RO and expressing CD62L. The count of this clone is one. Its antigen is unknown. V gave up 6 bases and J gave up 0 bases; unmatched junction bases: 5. Per the germline V gene, CDR1 is MDHEN and CDR2 is SYDVKM. The CDR3 covers 15 residues. Using immunoSEQ multiplex PCR, the repertoire was profiled, and TCRdb retains in-frame clones only, with some absent. The data contain 55,000 to 65,000 clones, around 94% of them singletons. Material for sequencing was naive CD4+ T cells from blood. Subset denoted: CD45RO-negative CD62L-positive naive CD4 T cells. This chain joins TRBV28 and TRBJ2-1; 7 positions match TRBD2. The source of this sequence is a person aged 55-75 years in good health. The CDR3 nucleotides are TGTGCCAGCAGATTACAGCGGGGCTCCTACAATGAGCAGTTCTTC. Its translation is CASRLQRGSYNEQFF.